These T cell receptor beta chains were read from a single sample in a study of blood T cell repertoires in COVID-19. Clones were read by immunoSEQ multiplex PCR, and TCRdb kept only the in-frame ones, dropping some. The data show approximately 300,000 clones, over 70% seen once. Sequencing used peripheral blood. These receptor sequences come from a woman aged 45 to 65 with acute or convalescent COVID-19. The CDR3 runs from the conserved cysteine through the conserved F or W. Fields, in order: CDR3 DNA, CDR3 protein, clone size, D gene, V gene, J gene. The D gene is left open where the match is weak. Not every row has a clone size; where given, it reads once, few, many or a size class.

cdr3_nt: TGTGCCAGCAGGAGGATCGGCAGTCTTGGCTACACCTTC; cdr3_aa: CASRRIGSLGYTF; clone_size: .; d_call: .; v_call: TRBV2; j_call: TRBJ1-2
cdr3_nt: TGTGCCAGCAGTTACCGAGGGCACACTAATGAAAAACTGTTTTTT; cdr3_aa: CASSYRGHTNEKLFF; clone_size: .; d_call: .; v_call: TRBV6-8; j_call: TRBJ1-4
cdr3_nt: TGCAGCGTTGAGGAGGGCAAGGGCTACACCTTC; cdr3_aa: CSVEEGKGYTF; clone_size: once; d_call: .; v_call: TRBV29-1; j_call: TRBJ1-2
cdr3_nt: TGTGCCAGCAGTTTACTCTCTGGAAACACCATATATTTT; cdr3_aa: CASSLLSGNTIYF; clone_size: .; d_call: .; v_call: TRBV12-3/TRBV12-4; j_call: TRBJ1-3
cdr3_nt: TGTGCCAGTAGGGACAGGGGCTCAGAGACCCAGTACTTC; cdr3_aa: CASRDRGSETQYF; clone_size: few; d_call: TRBD1; v_call: TRBV19; j_call: TRBJ2-5
cdr3_nt: TGTGCCAGCAGTCCGACAGGGGATCAGCCCCAGCATTTT; cdr3_aa: CASSPTGDQPQHF; clone_size: .; d_call: TRBD1; v_call: TRBV12-3/TRBV12-4; j_call: TRBJ1-5
cdr3_nt: TGCGCCAGCAGCTTAAATCTTGGCGGGGATGAGCAGTTCTTC; cdr3_aa: CASSLNLGGDEQFF; clone_size: .; d_call: .; v_call: TRBV5-1; j_call: TRBJ2-1
cdr3_nt: TGCGCCAGCGCAATGGGACAGGGGACTTCTGGAAACACCATATATTTT; cdr3_aa: CASAMGQGTSGNTIYF; clone_size: .; d_call: TRBD1; v_call: TRBV4-1; j_call: TRBJ1-3
cdr3_nt: TGCGCCAGCAGCCAAGAGTCCCCCCGACAGGGATTGACCTACGAGCAGTACTTC; cdr3_aa: CASSQESPRQGLTYEQYF; clone_size: few; d_call: TRBD1; v_call: TRBV4-1; j_call: TRBJ2-7
cdr3_nt: TGTGCCAGCAGTGCTAGGACTAGCGGGGAGGGGGAGCTGTTTTTT; cdr3_aa: CASSARTSGEGELFF; clone_size: .; d_call: TRBD2; v_call: TRBV2; j_call: TRBJ2-2
cdr3_nt: TGTGTCACCAGTGACTTTCAAGAGACCCAGTACTTC; cdr3_aa: CVTSDFQETQYF; clone_size: .; d_call: .; v_call: TRBV24-1; j_call: TRBJ2-5
cdr3_nt: TGTGCCAGCAGTTTAGGCCTGACAGGGGGGACCTACAATGAGCAGTTCTTC; cdr3_aa: CASSLGLTGGTYNEQFF; clone_size: .; d_call: TRBD1; v_call: TRBV28; j_call: TRBJ2-1
cdr3_nt: TGTGCCTGGAGTCCCCCGGGACTCACCTCTGGAAACACCATATATTTT; cdr3_aa: CAWSPPGLTSGNTIYF; clone_size: .; d_call: .; v_call: TRBV30; j_call: TRBJ1-3
cdr3_nt: TGTGCCAGCAGCCAAGAGAAACGGGGCACAGATACGCAGTATTTT; cdr3_aa: CASSQEKRGTDTQYF; clone_size: .; d_call: .; v_call: TRBV4-2; j_call: TRBJ2-3
cdr3_nt: TGTGCCAGCAGGGTACAGGGGGCCGCTGAAGCTTTCTTT; cdr3_aa: CASRVQGAAEAFF; clone_size: .; d_call: TRBD1; v_call: TRBV2; j_call: TRBJ1-1
cdr3_nt: TGTGCCAGCAGACTCGGACAGGCTAGCAATCAGCCCCAGCATTTT; cdr3_aa: CASRLGQASNQPQHF; clone_size: .; d_call: TRBD1; v_call: TRBV7-2; j_call: TRBJ1-5
cdr3_nt: TGCGCCAGCAGCCCGTCCAGCTCCTATAATTCACCCCTCCACTTT; cdr3_aa: CASSPSSSYNSPLHF; clone_size: .; d_call: .; v_call: TRBV5-1; j_call: TRBJ1-6
cdr3_nt: TGCAGCGCTCACGACAGGAGTACCTACAATGAGCAGTTCTTC; cdr3_aa: CSAHDRSTYNEQFF; clone_size: .; d_call: .; v_call: TRBV29-1; j_call: TRBJ2-1
cdr3_nt: TGTGCCAGCAGCTCACAGGGGGCATCCTACAATGAGCAGTTCTTC; cdr3_aa: CASSSQGASYNEQFF; clone_size: .; d_call: TRBD1; v_call: TRBV11-3; j_call: TRBJ2-1
cdr3_nt: TGTGCCAGCAGCCTCCGGACACTTGAAGGATCACCCCTCCACTTT; cdr3_aa: CASSLRTLEGSPLHF; clone_size: .; d_call: .; v_call: TRBV3-1/TRBV3-2; j_call: TRBJ1-6
cdr3_nt: TGTGCCAGCAGCTTTGCTACGACAGGAGATGGGGGTGAGCAGTTCTTC; cdr3_aa: CASSFATTGDGGEQFF; clone_size: few; d_call: .; v_call: TRBV11-3; j_call: TRBJ2-1
cdr3_nt: TGTGCCAGCAGTCCACGGAGCTCTGGGGCCAACGTCCTGACTTTC; cdr3_aa: CASSPRSSGANVLTF; clone_size: .; d_call: .; v_call: TRBV7-9; j_call: TRBJ2-6
cdr3_nt: TGTGCCAGTAGTCGATCCGGGACAGGGACCTACAATGAGCAGTTCTTC; cdr3_aa: CASSRSGTGTYNEQFF; clone_size: .; d_call: TRBD1; v_call: TRBV19; j_call: TRBJ2-1
cdr3_nt: TGTGCCAGCAGCCAGTCAGGGACTAATCAAGAGACCCAGTACTTC; cdr3_aa: CASSQSGTNQETQYF; clone_size: .; d_call: TRBD2; v_call: TRBV7-3; j_call: TRBJ2-5
cdr3_nt: TGTGCCAGCAGCGTAGAGGGCAGGGTAGCCCGGGACGAGCAGTACTTC; cdr3_aa: CASSVEGRVARDEQYF; clone_size: .; d_call: .; v_call: TRBV9; j_call: TRBJ2-7
cdr3_nt: TGTGCCAGCGTGGAGGAAACCTACAATGAGCAGTTCTTC; cdr3_aa: CASVEETYNEQFF; clone_size: .; d_call: .; v_call: TRBV12-3/TRBV12-4; j_call: TRBJ2-1
cdr3_nt: TGTGCCAGCAGCCAAGACCAGGGTTCGGGCTATGGCTACACCTTC; cdr3_aa: CASSQDQGSGYGYTF; clone_size: .; d_call: .; v_call: TRBV14; j_call: TRBJ1-2
cdr3_nt: TGTGCCAGCAGCTTAGACCCCCCCAGACTAGCCTACGAGCAGTACTTC; cdr3_aa: CASSLDPPRLAYEQYF; clone_size: once; d_call: .; v_call: TRBV7-8; j_call: TRBJ2-7
cdr3_nt: TGCAGTGTTAGTGCGGGACAGCGCACAGATACGCAGTATTTT; cdr3_aa: CSVSAGQRTDTQYF; clone_size: .; d_call: .; v_call: TRBV20-1; j_call: TRBJ2-3
cdr3_nt: TGTGCCAGCAGCTCCGGGACAGGATCACTTGAGCTGTTTTTT; cdr3_aa: CASSSGTGSLELFF; clone_size: many; d_call: TRBD1; v_call: TRBV7-9; j_call: TRBJ2-2
cdr3_nt: TGTGCCAGCAGTCTGGTCCAGACTGACCAGGGCTACACCTTC; cdr3_aa: CASSLVQTDQGYTF; clone_size: .; d_call: .; v_call: TRBV2; j_call: TRBJ1-2
cdr3_nt: TGTGCCAGCAGCTTGGGACTCAACAATGAGCAGTTCTTC; cdr3_aa: CASSLGLNNEQFF; clone_size: once; d_call: .; v_call: TRBV5-6; j_call: TRBJ2-1
cdr3_nt: TGTGCCAGCAGAACAGGGAACTTGCACATTCAGTACTTC; cdr3_aa: CASRTGNLHIQYF; clone_size: .; d_call: .; v_call: TRBV28; j_call: TRBJ2-4
cdr3_nt: TGTGCCAGCTCCCGGACAGGGAATAATTCACCCCTCCACTTT; cdr3_aa: CASSRTGNNSPLHF; clone_size: .; d_call: TRBD1; v_call: TRBV18; j_call: TRBJ1-6
cdr3_nt: TGTGCCACCAGTGATCCTAATAGCGGGGGGCTGGAGACCCAGTACTTC; cdr3_aa: CATSDPNSGGLETQYF; clone_size: .; d_call: TRBD2; v_call: TRBV24-1; j_call: TRBJ2-5
cdr3_nt: TGTGCCAGCAGTCGACAGGTTGTAAGCAATCAGCCCCAGCATTTT; cdr3_aa: CASSRQVVSNQPQHF; clone_size: .; d_call: .; v_call: TRBV28; j_call: TRBJ1-5
cdr3_nt: TGTGCCAGCAGTGAGCAGGGGACTGAAGCTTTCTTT; cdr3_aa: CASSEQGTEAFF; clone_size: .; d_call: .; v_call: TRBV2; j_call: TRBJ1-1
cdr3_nt: TGTGCCAGCTCACCACCGGATCTGAGCCAGGAACTGTTTTTT; cdr3_aa: CASSPPDLSQELFF; clone_size: .; d_call: .; v_call: TRBV18; j_call: TRBJ1-4
cdr3_nt: TGTGCCAGCAGTTTAGTTCTCCCGGTTGGTGAGCAGTTCTTC; cdr3_aa: CASSLVLPVGEQFF; clone_size: .; d_call: .; v_call: TRBV27; j_call: TRBJ2-1
cdr3_nt: TGCGCCAGCAGTCGAACCACAGGGGCTGAAGCTTTCTTT; cdr3_aa: CASSRTTGAEAFF; clone_size: .; d_call: TRBD1; v_call: TRBV10-2; j_call: TRBJ1-1
cdr3_nt: TGCGCCAGCAGCTTACAGGGGGCGCTGGACACTGAAGCTTTCTTT; cdr3_aa: CASSLQGALDTEAFF; clone_size: few; d_call: TRBD1; v_call: TRBV5-1; j_call: TRBJ1-1
cdr3_nt: TGTGCCAGTAGTGGGACTAGCGGATCCACATCTTATCCCCAGTTCTTC; cdr3_aa: CASSGTSGSTSYPQFF; clone_size: .; d_call: TRBD2; v_call: TRBV19; j_call: TRBJ2-1
cdr3_nt: TGTGCCAGCAGTTTTCTTACAGTAAACACTGAAGCTTTCTTT; cdr3_aa: CASSFLTVNTEAFF; clone_size: once; d_call: .; v_call: TRBV2; j_call: TRBJ1-1
cdr3_nt: TGCAGCGTTGAAGATAGTCTGAGGAGCGCTGAAGCTTTCTTT; cdr3_aa: CSVEDSLRSAEAFF; clone_size: .; d_call: .; v_call: TRBV29-1; j_call: TRBJ1-1
cdr3_nt: TGTGCCAGCAGTTATAGACAGGACCTGAGCTCCTACAATGAGCAGTTCTTC; cdr3_aa: CASSYRQDLSSYNEQFF; clone_size: .; d_call: .; v_call: TRBV27; j_call: TRBJ2-1
cdr3_nt: TGTGCCAGTAGGCCGGGACTAGCGGGCAACCAAGAGACCCAGTACTTC; cdr3_aa: CASRPGLAGNQETQYF; clone_size: .; d_call: TRBD2; v_call: TRBV19; j_call: TRBJ2-5
cdr3_nt: TGCGCCAGCAGCCTCGGGACAGCGGGCTCACCCCTCCACTTT; cdr3_aa: CASSLGTAGSPLHF; clone_size: .; d_call: TRBD1; v_call: TRBV5-1; j_call: TRBJ1-6
cdr3_nt: TGCGCCAGCAGCTCAGGACAGACCAATGAGCAGTTCTTC; cdr3_aa: CASSSGQTNEQFF; clone_size: .; d_call: .; v_call: TRBV5-1; j_call: TRBJ2-1